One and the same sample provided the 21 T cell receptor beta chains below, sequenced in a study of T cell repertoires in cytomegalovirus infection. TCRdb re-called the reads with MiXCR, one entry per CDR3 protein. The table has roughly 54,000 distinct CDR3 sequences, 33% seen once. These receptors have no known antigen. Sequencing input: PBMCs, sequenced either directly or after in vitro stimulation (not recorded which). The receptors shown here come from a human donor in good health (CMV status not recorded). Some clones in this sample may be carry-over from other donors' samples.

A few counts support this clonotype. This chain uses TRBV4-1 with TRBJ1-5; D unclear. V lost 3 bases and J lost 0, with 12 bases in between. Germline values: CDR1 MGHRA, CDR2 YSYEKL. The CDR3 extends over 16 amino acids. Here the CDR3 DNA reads TGCGCCAGCAGCCATCAAGAGTACGGTAGCAATCAGCCCCAGCATTTT. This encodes CASSHQEYGSNQPQHF.

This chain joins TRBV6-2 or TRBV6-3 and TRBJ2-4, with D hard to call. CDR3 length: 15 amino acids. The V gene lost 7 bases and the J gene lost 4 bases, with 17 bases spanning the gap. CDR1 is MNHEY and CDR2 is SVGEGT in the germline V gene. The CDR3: CASTQGTASKNIQYF. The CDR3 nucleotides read TGTGCCAGCACCCAAGGCACCGCAAGTAAAAACATTCAGTACTTC.

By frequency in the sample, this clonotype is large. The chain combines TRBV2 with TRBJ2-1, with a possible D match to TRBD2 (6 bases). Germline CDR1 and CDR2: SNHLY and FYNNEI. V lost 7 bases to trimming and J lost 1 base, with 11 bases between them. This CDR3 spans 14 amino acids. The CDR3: CASTSGVSYNEQFF. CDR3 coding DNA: TGTGCCAGCACCTCGGGGGTATCCTACAATGAGCAGTTCTTC.

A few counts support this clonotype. The CDR3 sequence: CASSLESQETQYF. The CDR3, as DNA: TGTGCCAGCAGCTTAGAAAGCCAAGAGACCCAGTACTTC. The chain recombines TRBV11-2 with TRBJ2-5; no firm D call. The CDR3 runs to 13 residues. Germline CDR1 is SGHAT and CDR2 is FQNNGV. Trimming removed 0 bases from V and 1 base from J, with 3 bases in between. The whole variable domain, remainder taken from reference TRBV11-2 and TRBJ2-5, is EAGVAQSPRYKIIEKRQSVAFWCNPISGHATLYWYQQILGQGPKLLIQFQNNGVVDDSQLPKDRFSAERLKGVDSTLKIQPAKLEDSAVYLCASSLESQETQYFGPGTRLLVL.

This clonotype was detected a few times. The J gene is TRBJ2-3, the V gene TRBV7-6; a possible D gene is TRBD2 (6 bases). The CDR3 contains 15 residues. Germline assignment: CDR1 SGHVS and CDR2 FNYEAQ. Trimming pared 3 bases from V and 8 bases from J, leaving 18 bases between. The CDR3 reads CASSFSGPPVGTQYF. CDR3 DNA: TGTGCCAGCAGCTTTAGCGGCCCCCCCGTCGGTACGCAGTATTTT. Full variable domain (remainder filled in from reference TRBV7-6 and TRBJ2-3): GAGVSQSPRYKVTKRGQDVALRCDPISGHVSLYWYRQALGQGPEFLTYFNYEAQQDKSGLPNDRFSAERPEGSISTLTIQRTEQRDSAMYRCASSFSGPPVGTQYFGPGTRLTVL.

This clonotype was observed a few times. The CDR3 DNA sequence: TGTGCCACCAGTGCATCGGGGATAGCGAGCTATGAGCAGTTCTTC. It yields the protein CATSASGIASYEQFF. The chain recombines TRBV24-1 with TRBJ2-1; maybe TRBD2 (5 bases). Trimming removed 5 bases at V and 8 bases at J, with 18 bases between. The CDR3 is 15 residues long. The V gene's germline CDR1 is KGHDR and CDR2 SFDVKD.

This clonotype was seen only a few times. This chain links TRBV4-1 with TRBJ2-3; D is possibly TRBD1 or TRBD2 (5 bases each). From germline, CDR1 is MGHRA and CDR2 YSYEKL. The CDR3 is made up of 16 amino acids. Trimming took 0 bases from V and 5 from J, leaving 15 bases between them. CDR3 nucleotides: TGCGCCAGCAGCCAAGACTTTCGGGACCTGGGAGATACGCAGTATTTT. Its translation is CASSQDFRDLGDTQYF.

The CDR3 loop reads CASSEEVSIYGYTF. The CDR3 coding sequence is TGTGCCAGCAGTGAAGAGGTCTCAATCTATGGCTACACCTTC. The V gene is TRBV6-1, the J gene TRBJ1-2, with D hard to call. This CDR3 has 14 residues. Looked up from germline, CDR1 is MNHNS and CDR2 is SASEGT. V dropped 1 base and J dropped 4 bases, with 10 bases sitting between them.

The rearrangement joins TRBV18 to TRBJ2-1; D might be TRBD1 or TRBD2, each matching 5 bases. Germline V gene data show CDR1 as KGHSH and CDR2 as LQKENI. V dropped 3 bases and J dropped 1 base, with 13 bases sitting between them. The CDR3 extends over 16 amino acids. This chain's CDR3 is CASSPLGRASYNEQFF. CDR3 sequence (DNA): TGTGCCAGCTCACCTTTGGGGCGGGCGTCCTACAATGAGCAGTTCTTC.

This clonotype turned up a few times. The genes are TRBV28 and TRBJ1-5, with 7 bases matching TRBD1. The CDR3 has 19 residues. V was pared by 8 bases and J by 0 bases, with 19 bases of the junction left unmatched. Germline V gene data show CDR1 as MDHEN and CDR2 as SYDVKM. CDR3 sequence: CASCNPGQLLYLSNQPQHF. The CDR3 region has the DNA TGTGCCAGCTGCAATCCGGGACAGTTGTTATACCTTAGCAATCAGCCCCAGCATTTT. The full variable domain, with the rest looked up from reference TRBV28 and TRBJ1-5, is DVKVTQSSRYLVKRTGEKVFLECVQDMDHENMFWYRQDPGLGLRLIYFSYDVKMKEKGDIPEGYSVSREKKERFSLILESASTNQTSMYLCASCNPGQLLYLSNQPQHFGDGTRLSIL.

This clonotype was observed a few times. The CDR3 DNA follows: TGTGCCAGCAGCTTACCCAGGACAGGGGGCAATGAGCAGTTCTTC. It is translated as CASSLPRTGGNEQFF. The chain joins TRBV7-9 to TRBJ2-1; the match to TRBD1 covers 10 bases. CDR3 length: 15 residues. V dropped 2 bases and J dropped 6; count of bases not matched to a gene: 4. Germline V lookup: CDR1 SEHNR, CDR2 FQNEAQ (reference sequence). The whole variable domain, remainder taken from reference TRBV7-9 and TRBJ2-1, is DTGVSQNPRHKITKRGQNVTFRCDPISEHNRLYWYRQTLGQGPEFLTYFQNEAQLEKSRLLSDRFSAERPKGSFSTLEIQRTEQGDSAMYLCASSLPRTGGNEQFFGPGTRLTVL.

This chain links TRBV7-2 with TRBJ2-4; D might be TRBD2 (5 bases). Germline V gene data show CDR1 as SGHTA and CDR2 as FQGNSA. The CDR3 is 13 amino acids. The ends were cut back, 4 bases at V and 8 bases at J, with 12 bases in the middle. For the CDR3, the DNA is TGTGCCAGCAGCTCCGGTCGGCGGGACATTCAGTACTTC. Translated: CASSSGRRDIQYF. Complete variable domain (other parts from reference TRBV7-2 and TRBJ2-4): GAGVSQSPSNKVTEKGKDVELRCDPISGHTALYWYRQSLGQGLEFLIYFQGNSAPDKSGLPSDRFSAERTGGSVSTLTIQRTQQEDSAVYLCASSSGRRDIQYFGAGTRLSVL.

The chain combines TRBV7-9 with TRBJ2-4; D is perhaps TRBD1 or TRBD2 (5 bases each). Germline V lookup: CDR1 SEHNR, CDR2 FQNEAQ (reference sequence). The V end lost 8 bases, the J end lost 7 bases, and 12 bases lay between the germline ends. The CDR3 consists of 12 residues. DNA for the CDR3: TGTGCCAGCCTCGGGACGGATAACATTCAGTACTTC. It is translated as CASLGTDNIQYF.

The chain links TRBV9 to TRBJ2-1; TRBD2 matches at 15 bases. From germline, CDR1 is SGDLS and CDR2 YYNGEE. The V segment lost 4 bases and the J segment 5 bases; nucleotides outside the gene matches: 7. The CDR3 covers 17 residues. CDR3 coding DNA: TGTGCCAGCAGCATCACAGGACTAGCGGGGGGGAACAATGAGCAGTTCTTC. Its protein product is CASSITGLAGGNNEQFF.

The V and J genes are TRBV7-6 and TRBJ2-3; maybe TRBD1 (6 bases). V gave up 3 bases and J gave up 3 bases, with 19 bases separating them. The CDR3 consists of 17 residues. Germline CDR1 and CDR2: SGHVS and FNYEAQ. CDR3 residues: CASSLVTGTMDTDTQYF. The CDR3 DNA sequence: TGTGCCAGCAGCTTGGTAACCGGGACAATGGATACAGATACGCAGTATTTT.

The CDR3 coding sequence is TGTGCCACCAGCAGAGATCGCAACAGCAACACTGAAGCTTTCTTT. Translating gives CATSRDRNSNTEAFF. This chain joins TRBV15 and TRBJ1-1; D unresolved. Deletions cut 0 bases from V and 2 bases from J, with 10 bases between. This CDR3 is 15 amino acids long. Germline V CDR1 and CDR2: LNHNV, YYDKDF (reference sequence). Filled out from reference TRBV15 and TRBJ1-1, the complete variable domain reads DAMVIQNPRYQVTQFGKPVTLSCSQTLNHNVMYWYQQKSSQAPKLLFHYYDKDFNNEADTPDNFQSRRPNTSFCFLDIRSPGLGDTAMYLCATSRDRNSNTEAFFGQGTRLTVV.

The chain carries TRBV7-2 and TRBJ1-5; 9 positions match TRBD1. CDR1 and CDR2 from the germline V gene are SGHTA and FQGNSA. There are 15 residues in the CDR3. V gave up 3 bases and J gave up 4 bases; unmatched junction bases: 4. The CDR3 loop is CASSFRTGANQPQHF. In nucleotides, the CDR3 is TGTGCCAGCAGCTTTCGGACAGGGGCAAATCAGCCCCAGCATTTT.

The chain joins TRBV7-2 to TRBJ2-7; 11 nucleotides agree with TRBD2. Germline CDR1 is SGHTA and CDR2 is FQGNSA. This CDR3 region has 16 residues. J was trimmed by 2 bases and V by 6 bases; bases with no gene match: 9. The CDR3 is CASSKLLAGVPYEQYF. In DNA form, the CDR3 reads TGTGCCAGCAGTAAGCTACTAGCGGGAGTCCCCTACGAGCAGTACTTC.

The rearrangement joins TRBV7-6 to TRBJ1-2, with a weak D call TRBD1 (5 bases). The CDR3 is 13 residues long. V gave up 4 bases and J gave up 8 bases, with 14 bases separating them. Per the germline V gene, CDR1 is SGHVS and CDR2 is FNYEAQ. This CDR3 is CASSSLLEGGYTF. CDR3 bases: TGTGCCAGCAGCTCATTACTAGAGGGGGGCTACACCTTC.

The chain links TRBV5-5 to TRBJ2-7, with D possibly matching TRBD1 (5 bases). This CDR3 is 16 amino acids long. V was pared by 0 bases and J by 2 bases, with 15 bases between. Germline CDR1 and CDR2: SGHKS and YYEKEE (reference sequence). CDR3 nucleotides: TGTGCCAGCAGCTTGGGGATACTCAGGGTTCCCTACGAGCAGTACTTC. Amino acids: CASSLGILRVPYEQYF.

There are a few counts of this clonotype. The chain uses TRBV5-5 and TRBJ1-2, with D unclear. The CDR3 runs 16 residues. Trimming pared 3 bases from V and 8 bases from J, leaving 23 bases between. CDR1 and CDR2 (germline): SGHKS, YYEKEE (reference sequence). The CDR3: CASSSGGGSSGLGYTF. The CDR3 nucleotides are TGTGCCAGCAGCTCGGGTGGTGGTAGTTCGGGGTTAGGCTACACCTTC.